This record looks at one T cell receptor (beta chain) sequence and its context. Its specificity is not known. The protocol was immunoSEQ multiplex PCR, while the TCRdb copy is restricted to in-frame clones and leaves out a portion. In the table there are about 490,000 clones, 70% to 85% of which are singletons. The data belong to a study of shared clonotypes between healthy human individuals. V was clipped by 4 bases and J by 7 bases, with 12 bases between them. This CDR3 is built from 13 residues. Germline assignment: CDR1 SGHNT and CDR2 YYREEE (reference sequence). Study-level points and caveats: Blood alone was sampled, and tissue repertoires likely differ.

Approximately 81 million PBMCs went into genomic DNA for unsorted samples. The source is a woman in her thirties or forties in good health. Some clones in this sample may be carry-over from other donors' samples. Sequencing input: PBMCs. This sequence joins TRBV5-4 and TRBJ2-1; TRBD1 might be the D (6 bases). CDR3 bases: TGTGCCAGCAGCCCGAGGGACAAAAATGAGCAGTTCTTC. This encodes CASSPRDKNEQFF.